These T cell receptor beta chains were read from a single sample in a study of T-cell memory formation after mild COVID-19. TCRdb reprocessed the 5' RACE reads via MiXCR and lists one record per CDR3 protein. The sample includes nearly 200,000 distinct CDR3 sequences, approximately 20% of them seen just once. Specimen: PBMCs or a T cell subset sorted from them (not recorded which). The receptors come from an adult woman who had mild COVID-19 (a few samples of this study predate the infection). Cell type and time point are not known. The CDR3 runs from the conserved cysteine through the conserved F or W. D genes are given only for firm matches. Clone size appears in some rows only: once, few, many, or a class for an expanded clone.

J	V	length	size	D	CDR3	DNA
TRBJ2-7	TRBV5-1	15	.	.	CASTVTSGGPGEQYF	TGCGCCAGCACCGTAACGTCCGGGGGGCCCGGCGAGCAGTACTTC
TRBJ1-2	TRBV12-3/TRBV12-4	14	many	.	CASSNRPGLGGYTF	TGTGCCAGCAGCAACAGACCCGGCCTGGGGGGCTACACCTTC
TRBJ1-2	TRBV29-1	13	.	.	CSVDGSGLGGYTF	TGCAGCGTTGATGGCTCAGGCCTAGGAGGCTACACCTTC
TRBJ1-5	TRBV4-3	16	.	TRBD1	CASSQDSGQGGLPQHF	TGCGCCAGCAGCCAAGATTCGGGGCAGGGGGGCCTTCCCCAGCATTTT
TRBJ2-3	TRBV5-1	19	few	TRBD1	CASSTGSRGTGLSTDTQYF	TGCGCCAGCAGTACTGGTTCAAGGGGGACAGGGCTTAGCACAGATACGCAGTATTTT
TRBJ1-6	TRBV6-5	15	.	TRBD1	CASSDQGQGTAPLHF	TGTGCCAGCAGTGATCAGGGACAGGGAACCGCACCCCTCCACTTT
TRBJ2-7	TRBV7-3	12	few	.	CASSLTEGEQYF	TGTGCCAGCAGCTTAACCGAGGGCGAGCAGTACTTC
TRBJ2-1	TRBV6-2/TRBV6-3	15	.	TRBD2	CASSDTSGRGTEQFF	TGTGCCAGCAGCGATACTAGCGGGAGGGGAACTGAGCAGTTCTTC
TRBJ1-2	TRBV12-3/TRBV12-4	12	few	.	CASSFLGDGYTF	TGTGCCAGCAGTTTTTTGGGGGATGGCTACACCTTC
TRBJ2-3	TRBV6-1	15	few	.	CASSERGDSGDTQYF	TGTGCCAGCAGTGAAAGGGGGGACTCAGGGGATACGCAGTATTTT
TRBJ1-1	TRBV3-1	14	.	.	CASSQVGGSTEAFF	TGTGCCAGCAGCCAAGTAGGGGGGAGCACTGAAGCTTTCTTT
TRBJ2-5	TRBV6-2/TRBV6-3	14	.	.	CASSPNWGEETQYF	TGTGCCAGCAGCCCTAATTGGGGGGAAGAGACCCAGTACTTC
TRBJ1-1	TRBV28	12	.	.	CASRPGNTEAFF	TGTGCCAGCAGACCAGGGAACACTGAAGCTTTCTTT
TRBJ2-3	TRBV5-1	13	few	.	CASSSSVGDTQYF	TGCGCCAGCAGCTCGTCCGTCGGAGATACGCAGTATTTT
TRBJ2-1	TRBV20-1	15	few	.	CSAIKTPSSYNEQFF	TGCAGTGCTATCAAGACTCCCAGCTCCTACAATGAGCAGTTCTTC
TRBJ1-5	TRBV12-3/TRBV12-4	15	.	.	CASTIPGHSNQPQHF	TGTGCCAGCACCATCCCGGGACACAGCAATCAGCCCCAGCATTTT
TRBJ1-1	TRBV4-2	14	.	.	CASSRLGVNTEAFF	TGTGCCAGCAGTCGTCTGGGGGTGAACACTGAAGCTTTCTTT
TRBJ1-5	TRBV18	15	.	.	CASSPGTPGRQPQHF	TGTGCCAGCTCACCAGGGACGCCTGGACGGCAGCCCCAGCATTTT
TRBJ1-1	TRBV19	13	many	.	CASSPTLATEAFF	TGTGCCAGTAGTCCCACATTGGCCACTGAAGCTTTCTTT
TRBJ2-1	TRBV5-1	15	.	.	CASTPGGVRDNEQFF	TGCGCCAGCACGCCCGGTGGGGTTCGGGACAATGAGCAGTTCTTC
TRBJ2-7	TRBV10-3	15	.	TRBD2	CAISESTSGSDEQYF	TGTGCCATCAGTGAGTCGACTAGCGGGAGCGACGAGCAGTACTTC
TRBJ1-2	TRBV20-1	14	few	.	CSARVGQSNYGYTF	TGCAGTGCTAGAGTAGGACAGTCGAACTATGGCTACACCTTC
TRBJ1-1	TRBV9	15	.	.	CASSPSEGLNTEAFF	TGTGCCAGCAGCCCTTCTGAGGGCCTGAACACTGAAGCTTTCTTT
TRBJ1-5	TRBV7-9	14	few	TRBD1	CASSLGTGALPQHF	TGTGCCAGCAGCTTAGGGACAGGGGCCCTGCCCCAGCATTTT
TRBJ2-5	TRBV9	15	.	TRBD1	CASSQGQGARGTQYF	TGTGCCAGCAGCCAGGGACAGGGGGCGCGCGGGACCCAGTACTTC
TRBJ2-5	TRBV2	13	few	.	CASMGGEGETQYF	TGTGCCTCGATGGGCGGAGAAGGGGAGACCCAGTACTTC
TRBJ1-1	TRBV7-8	15	.	.	CASSQQVGANTEAFF	TGTGCCAGCAGCCAGCAAGTAGGGGCGAACACTGAAGCTTTCTTT
TRBJ1-1	TRBV3-1	13	few	TRBD1	CASSQPQGTEAFF	TGTGCCAGCAGCCAACCACAGGGGACTGAAGCTTTCTTT
TRBJ2-6	TRBV7-8	19	few	.	CASSLLPGGGNSGANVLTF	TGTGCCAGCAGCTTACTACCAGGAGGGGGCAACTCTGGGGCCAACGTCCTGACTTTC
TRBJ2-1	TRBV3-1	15	.	TRBD1	CASSRRQGPLDEQFF	TGTGCCAGCAGCCGCCGACAGGGACCTTTAGATGAGCAGTTCTTC
TRBJ2-5	TRBV7-2	13	.	.	CASAGSKQETQYF	TGTGCCAGCGCCGGGAGTAAGCAAGAGACCCAGTACTTC
TRBJ2-6	TRBV7-9	18	few	TRBD1	CASSRQGTGSSGANVLTF	TGTGCCAGCAGCCGCCAAGGGACAGGGTCATCTGGGGCCAACGTCCTGACTTTC
TRBJ2-5	TRBV3-1	16	few	.	CASSKGDWLQGETQYF	TGTGCCAGCAGCAAAGGAGATTGGCTCCAGGGGGAGACCCAGTACTTC
TRBJ2-7	TRBV3-1	14	.	.	CASSQWQGTYEQYF	TGTGCCAGCAGCCAATGGCAGGGTACCTACGAGCAGTACTTC
TRBJ2-5	TRBV4-3	14	.	TRBD1	CASSQGQGGGSQYF	TGCGCCAGCAGCCAAGGACAGGGCGGTGGGTCCCAGTACTTC
TRBJ1-6	TRBV6-1	16	.	.	CASSEASSSYNSPLHF	TGTGCCAGCAGTGAAGCATCTAGCTCCTATAATTCACCCCTCCACTTT
TRBJ2-7	TRBV6-5	16	.	.	CASSYSSPRTSYEQYF	TGTGCCAGCAGTTACTCTTCGCCGCGGACTTCCTACGAGCAGTACTTC
TRBJ2-3	TRBV7-8	15	.	TRBD1	CASRTGTGVTDTQYF	TGTGCCAGCCGAACCGGGACAGGGGTGACAGATACGCAGTATTTT
TRBJ2-7	TRBV5-1	14	.	.	CASSFQPSSGEQYF	TGCGCCAGCAGCTTTCAGCCTAGTAGTGGCGAGCAGTACTTC
TRBJ1-1	TRBV20-1	13	once	.	CSARFGDRTEAFF	TGCAGTGCTAGATTCGGGGACCGCACTGAAGCTTTCTTT
TRBJ1-1	TRBV7-3	14	.	TRBD1	CASSPGTGGTEAFF	TGTGCCAGCAGCCCCGGGACAGGGGGCACTGAAGCTTTCTTT
TRBJ2-1	TRBV6-2/TRBV6-3	16	.	TRBD2	CASSYPSGRAISEQFF	TGTGCCAGCAGTTACCCCAGCGGGAGGGCGATAAGTGAGCAGTTCTTC
TRBJ2-3	TRBV20-1	14	few	.	CSARVSGTTDTQYF	TGCAGTGCTAGAGTTTCCGGGACGACAGATACGCAGTATTTT
TRBJ2-1	TRBV6-4	15	.	.	CASREGGGQTNEQFF	TGTGCCAGCCGCGAGGGCGGGGGCCAAACGAATGAGCAGTTCTTC
TRBJ1-1	TRBV20-1	15	.	.	CSARELQGGDTEAFF	TGCAGTGCTAGAGAACTCCAAGGAGGGGACACTGAAGCTTTCTTT